A single count supports the clone carrying this TCR beta chain. This entry is derived from a study of blood T cell repertoires in COVID-19. Study context: Nucleic acid was either cDNA or gDNA, and it came from T cells, B-cell-depleted T cells, or PBMCs.

Method: immunoSEQ multiplex PCR; TCRdb's copy keeps in-frame clones and lacks some. The profile shows 20,000 to 25,000 clones, approximately 90% of them singletons. The germline V gene has CDR1 LGHDT and CDR2 YNNKEL (reference sequence). V shed 4 bases and J shed 7 bases, with 16 bases lying between them. The CDR3 is 15 amino acids. The specimen was peripheral blood. This sequence was found in a human donor with active COVID-19. The donor label of this sample is uncertain. J is TRBJ2-2 and V is TRBV3-1 (or the pseudogene TRBV3-2); a weak D match, TRBD1 (5 bases). This chain's CDR3 is CASSLPGRVGGELFF. CDR3 coding DNA: TGTGCCAGCAGCCTACCCGGCAGGGTCGGCGGGGAGCTGTTTTTT.